The 17 T cell receptor beta chains given below trace back to one sample, sequenced in a study of cytomegalovirus exposure and HLA in healthy donors. TCRdb keeps only in-frame clones here, not all; method: immunoSEQ multiplex PCR. Found here are around 300,000 clones, 86% of them singletons; the top ten hold 0.9% to 1.1%. The sequencing input was PBMCs. The receptors come from a woman younger than 30 in good health and CMV-seronegative.

In its sample, this clone was seen once. In DNA, the CDR3 is TGTGCCAGCAGCGTAGGCAGGGGACCAGATACGCAGTATTTT. Its translation is CASSVGRGPDTQYF. The chain is built from TRBV6-1 and TRBJ2-3; possibly TRBD1 for D (6 bases). The CDR3 loop spans 14 amino acids. Trimming shortened V by 6 bases and J by 4 bases, and 14 bases separated the two germline ends. The germline CDR1 and CDR2 sequences are MNHNS and SASEGT.

V and J are TRBV5-1 and TRBJ2-5; 10 bases align to TRBD2. V shed 3 bases and J 4 bases; nucleotides not matched to a gene: 18. Germline CDR1 is SGHRS and CDR2 is YFSETQ. This CDR3 comprises 19 residues. The CDR3 loop is CASSYRTSGNLRIRETQYF. In nucleotides, the CDR3 is TGCGCCAGCAGCTACAGGACTAGCGGAAATCTCCGGATTAGAGAGACCCAGTACTTC.

V gene TRBV15 combines with J gene TRBJ2-5; TRBD2 agrees at 7 bases. V trimming: 5 bases; J trimming: 4 bases; junction bases outside the gene matches: 10. Germline V gene sequence: CDR1 LNHNV, CDR2 YYDKDF (reference sequence). The length of the CDR3 is 15 residues. The CDR3 sequence is CATSERREGPETQYF. CDR3 DNA: TGTGCCACCAGCGAACGAAGGGAGGGTCCAGAGACCCAGTACTTC. Together with reference TRBV15 and TRBJ2-5, the CDR3 gives the full variable domain: DAMVIQNPRYQVTQFGKPVTLSCSQTLNHNVMYWYQQKSSQAPKLLFHYYDKDFNNEADTPDNFQSRRPNTSFCFLDIRSPGLGDTAMYLCATSERREGPETQYFGPGTRLLVL.

This chain links TRBV14 with TRBJ2-7; D possibly corresponds to TRBD1 (6 bases). The CDR3 extends over 13 amino acids. Germline V gene lookup returns CDR1 SGHDN and CDR2 FVKESK. V was clipped by 4 bases and J by 0 bases, with 7 bases between them. Here the CDR3 reads CASSRDNSYEQYF. The CDR3 nucleotides are TGTGCCAGCAGCCGGGACAACTCCTACGAGCAGTACTTC.

The chain is built from TRBV28 and TRBJ1-2; D unclear. Germline V lookup: CDR1 MDHEN, CDR2 SYDVKM. V dropped 2 bases and J dropped 0 bases, with 10 bases sitting between them. The CDR3 contains 15 residues. The CDR3 region is CASSLPGSPNYGYTF. The CDR3 nucleotides are TGTGCCAGCAGTTTACCCGGGTCTCCTAACTATGGCTACACCTTC.

The CDR3 DNA reads as TGTGCCAGCTCACCACCTTTCGGGAATGAGCAGTTCTTC. Its translation is CASSPPFGNEQFF. The rearrangement uses TRBV18 and TRBJ2-1; no reliable D call. V lost 0 bases to trimming and J lost 7 bases, with 7 bases between them. The CDR3 runs to 13 residues. Per germline, CDR1 KGHSH and CDR2 LQKENI.

The chain links TRBV2 to TRBJ2-7; D unresolved. The CDR3 runs to 12 residues. The V end was cut by 11 bases, the J end by 2 bases, with 13 bases between. Germline values: CDR1 SNHLY, CDR2 FYNNEI. The CDR3 DNA reads as TGTGCCGTTAAGACTGATGCCTACGAGCAGTACTTC. It specifies CAVKTDAYEQYF.

This clone has only one observation. The rearrangement links TRBV27 to TRBJ2-1, with D perhaps matching TRBD2 (7 bases). The length of the CDR3 is 15 residues. Looked up from germline, CDR1 is MNHEY and CDR2 is SMNVEV (reference sequence). V was pared by 2 bases and J by 4 bases, with 12 bases between. The CDR3 DNA is TGTGCCAGCAGTTTAGATGGGGGGGCTTACAATGAGCAGTTCTTC. Its translation: CASSLDGGAYNEQFF.

The chain carries TRBV27 and TRBJ2-5, with TRBD1 matching over 7 bases. Germline CDR1 reads MNHEY; CDR2 reads SMNVEV (reference sequence). The junction had 5 bases not matched to a gene; V was cut back by 6 bases and J by 4 bases. The CDR3 is 13 amino acids. The CDR3 is CASRRQGGETQYF. The CDR3 bases are TGTGCCAGCAGACGACAGGGCGGAGAGACCCAGTACTTC.

The chain combines TRBV28 with TRBJ1-1; possible D gene TRBD1, 6 bases. CDR1 and CDR2 (germline): MDHEN, SYDVKM. Trimming took 5 bases from V and 6 from J, leaving 16 bases between them. The CDR3 is 14 amino acids. The CDR3 spells CASSPGGLGAEAFF. The CDR3 nucleotides read TGTGCCAGCAGTCCCGGGGGGCTGGGGGCTGAAGCTTTCTTT.

This clone showed up just once. The chain carries TRBV5-1 and TRBJ1-2, with 8 bases identical to TRBD1. The V segment lost 4 bases and the J segment 1 base; nucleotides outside the gene matches: 6. The CDR3 sequence is 15 residues long. From germline, CDR1 is SGHRS and CDR2 YFSETQ. The CDR3 sequence is CASSLDRVVNYGYTF. DNA of the CDR3: TGCGCCAGCAGCCTGGACAGGGTTGTTAACTATGGCTACACCTTC.

This chain links TRBV2 with TRBJ1-5, with TRBD1 as a possible D gene (5 bases). CDR3 size: 15 residues. V gave up 0 bases and J gave up 5 bases, with 11 bases separating them. From germline, CDR1 is SNHLY and CDR2 FYNNEI. CDR3 DNA sequence: TGTGCCAGCAGTGAAGCGCTTGGGGGGTATCAGCCCCAGCATTTT. Its translation: CASSEALGGYQPQHF.

A single count supports this clone. The V and J genes are TRBV5-4 and TRBJ1-2, with 7 positions matching TRBD1. The CDR3 is made up of 14 amino acids. Germline CDR1 SGHNT, CDR2 YYREEE (reference sequence). With V trimmed by 4 bases and J by 4 bases, 7 bases remained unmatched. CDR3 residues: CASSPRGAPYGYTF. The CDR3 nucleotides read TGTGCCAGCAGCCCCAGGGGGGCCCCCTATGGCTACACCTTC.

A few counts support this clone. The chain links TRBV5-6 to TRBJ1-4, with no clear D. Germline CDR1 and CDR2: SGHDT and YYEEEE. The length of the CDR3 is 13 residues. Trimming pared 8 bases from V and 5 bases from J, leaving 13 bases between. DNA for the CDR3: TGTGCCAGTCAGCGGGGTTCCAATGAAAAACTGTTTTTT. This encodes CASQRGSNEKLFF.

This sequence joins TRBV2 and TRBJ2-5; 9 nucleotides line up with TRBD1. J gave up 5 bases and V 3 bases, and 10 bases lay outside the gene matches. The germline CDR1 and CDR2 sequences are SNHLY and FYNNEI. CDR3 length equals 16 residues. CDR3 DNA: TGTGCCAGCAGTGACTTTATCGGGACAGGGTACGAGACCCAGTACTTC. Encoded protein: CASSDFIGTGYETQYF.

The chain employs TRBV29-1 and TRBJ1-2, with D maybe TRBD1 (5 bases). The V gene's germline CDR1 is SQVTM and CDR2 ANQGSEA. The CDR3 length is 13 residues. CDR3 coding DNA: TGCTCAAGCGGGAATGGAGGGGACTATGGCTACACCTTC. Amino acids: CSSGNGGDYGYTF.

The rearrangement uses TRBV11-3 and TRBJ2-5; TRBD1 agrees at 9 bases. The CDR3 is 16 residues long. Germline V CDR1 and CDR2: SGHNT, YENEEA. V gave up 4 bases and J gave up 6 bases; unmatched junction bases: 12. The CDR3 protein is CASSSENLQGAKTQYF. The DNA of the CDR3 is TGTGCCAGCAGCTCAGAAAATCTACAGGGGGCAAAGACCCAGTACTTC.